This T cell receptor beta chain was sequenced during a study of early stage breast cancer tumors. Study details: ER+/PR+/HER2- status applied to about 80% of the 16 invasive breast tumors. Among roughly twelve ER+/PR+/HER2- tumors, eight were ductal, four lobular. Notes on the study in general: Most shared enriched TCRB sequences were commonly generated ones.

V lost 1 base, J lost 2 bases, and 9 bases lay in between. In germline, CDR1 is MGHRA, CDR2 YSYEKL. This CDR3 is 15 amino acids long. TCRdb's table, derived via immunoSEQ multiplex PCR, lists solely in-frame clones and lacks some. The table includes some 32,000 clones, roughly four fifths detected once. To note about this clone: Its target is not known.

The sequence was obtained from a young adult with breast cancer. What was sequenced was breast tumor tissue. This chain joins TRBV4-1 and TRBJ2-4; TRBD1 might be the D (5 bases). CDR3: CASSQGQTPKNIQYF. CDR3 nucleotides: TGCGCCAGCAGCCAAGGACAGACCCCCAAAAACATTCAGTACTTC.